A single sample gave rise to the 19 T cell receptor beta chains below, sequenced in a study of identical twins (dated by TCRdb to between 2015 and 2016). Library creation used 5' RACE. TCRdb lists the instrument as Illumina HiSeq 2000. The raw public data were reprocessed by TCRdb itself: fastp quality trimming at Q25, MiXCR clonotype calling, in-frame beta chains only. Duplicate CDR3 protein sequences are folded into a single record with the most common DNA and genes. This sample gives approximately 680,000 distinct CDR3 sequences in total; 7% to 7.5% of them show up just once. Roughly 1.6% of the sample goes to the ten largest clones. The same sample was also used in a study of yellow fever vaccine responses in identical twins.

The sample was PBMCs. Source of these receptors: a woman aged 18-29 years in good health.

This clonotype was seen more than once but under ten times. The V gene is TRBV7-6, the J gene TRBJ2-7, with TRBD1 matching over 8 bases. From germline, CDR1 is SGHVS and CDR2 FNYEAQ. The trim removed 2 bases at V and 4 bases at J, leaving 7 bases unmatched. CDR3 length: 15 amino acids. The CDR3 bases are TGTGCCAGCAGCTTAACTCTCCAGGGGGCTTACGAGCAGTACTTC. The encoded protein is CASSLTLQGAYEQYF.

This clonotype was found many times. This rearrangement joins TRBV20-1 to TRBJ1-2, with D perhaps matching TRBD1 (5 bases). CDR3 size: 13 residues. Trimming took off 5 bases at V and 3 bases at J, with 13 bases between the two ends. From germline, CDR1 is DFQATT and CDR2 SNEGSKA (reference sequence). In DNA form, the CDR3 reads TGCAGTGCTCCCCTCCAGGGTTACTATGGCTACACCTTC. It encodes CSAPLQGYYGYTF.

This clonotype was counted at least ten times. The chain has TRBV7-9 and TRBJ2-5; either TRBD1 or TRBD2 may fit D (5 bases each). Trimming took 11 bases from V and 1 from J, leaving 26 bases between them. From germline, CDR1 is SEHNR and CDR2 FQNEAQ (reference sequence). The CDR3 has 17 amino acids. The CDR3 spells CACEMRGRGLIQETQYF. The CDR3 DNA sequence: TGTGCCTGTGAAATGAGGGGCCGTGGCCTAATCCAAGAGACCCAGTACTTC.

CDR3 in DNA: TGCGCCAGCAGCCAAGTTAGCGACTCCTACGAGCAGTACTTC. It yields the protein CASSQVSDSYEQYF. The V gene is TRBV4-1, the J gene TRBJ2-7; tentatively, D is TRBD2 (5 bases). The ends were cut back, 1 base at V and 0 bases at J, with 7 bases in the middle. The CDR3 spans 14 residues. Germline V CDR1 and CDR2: MGHRA, YSYEKL.

The V call is TRBV3-1, the J call TRBJ2-7, with TRBD1 as a possible D gene (6 bases). V was trimmed by 3 bases and J by 6 bases, leaving 15 bases between them. The germline gives CDR1 LGHDT, CDR2 YNNKEL (reference sequence). The CDR3 contains 14 residues. CDR3 DNA sequence: TGTGCCAGCAGCCAGGGCAGGGGCCAGGTCGAGCAGTACTTC. Protein sequence: CASSQGRGQVEQYF.

The chain recombines TRBV4-1 with TRBJ2-7; 8 nucleotides line up with TRBD2. The CDR3 contains 15 residues. The germline CDR1 and CDR2 sequences are MGHRA and YSYEKL. V dropped 0 bases and J dropped 4; count of bases not matched to a gene: 5. The CDR3 spells CASSQERRGDYEQYF. CDR3 nucleotide sequence: TGCGCCAGCAGCCAAGAGAGGCGGGGGGATTACGAGCAGTACTTC.

The chain carries TRBV12-3 or TRBV12-4 and TRBJ1-2; D remains unclear. Trimming took 2 bases from V and 2 from J, leaving 9 bases between them. This CDR3 has 14 amino acids. The chain's CDR3 is CASSLMERNYGYTF. DNA for the CDR3: TGTGCCAGCAGTTTAATGGAAAGGAACTATGGCTACACCTTC.

This rearrangement joins TRBV29-1 to TRBJ2-3; no clear D gene. This CDR3 contains 12 residues. CDR1 is SQVTM and CDR2 is ANQGSEA in the germline V gene. The ends were cut back, 7 bases at V and 0 bases at J, with 8 bases in the middle. The CDR3 loop reads CSAEPSTDTQYF. The CDR3 DNA sequence: TGCAGCGCCGAGCCTAGCACAGATACGCAGTATTTT.

At least ten counts were recorded for this clonotype. The chain couples TRBV10-1 to TRBJ1-1; D unresolved. The CDR3 length is 15 residues. The germline CDR1 and CDR2 sequences are WNHNN and SYGVQD (reference sequence). The ends were cut back, 3 bases at V and 2 bases at J, with 13 bases in the middle. The CDR3 DNA is TGCGCCAGCAGTGAATCAGGACGGGAAAACACTGAAGCTTTCTTT. Residues: CASSESGRENTEAFF.

CDR3 sequence: CASRKKREGTWSNTQYF. CDR3 bases: TGTGCCAGCAGGAAGAAGCGGGAGGGAACGTGGTCGAATACGCAGTATTTT. The chain carries TRBV2 and TRBJ2-3; 10 bases are a match to TRBD2. Germline V lookup: CDR1 SNHLY, CDR2 FYNNEI. The CDR3 has 17 amino acids. The V segment lost 6 bases and the J segment 7 bases; nucleotides outside the gene matches: 16.

The V gene is TRBV3-1, the J gene TRBJ2-5, with 8 bases matching TRBD2. With 4 bases clipped from V and 5 bases from J, the junction kept 6 bases outside the gene matches. The CDR3 is 14 amino acids. In germline, CDR1 is LGHDT, CDR2 YNNKEL (reference sequence). CDR3 bases: TGTGCCAGCAGCCCGCGGGGGGTCCGGGAGACCCAGTACTTC. It is translated as CASSPRGVRETQYF.

A few counts support this clonotype. CDR3 residues: CASSKDGSPREQYF. In DNA, the CDR3 is TGTGCCAGCAGCAAGGACGGATCCCCGCGGGAGCAGTACTTC. The chain recombines TRBV7-9 with TRBJ2-7; no clear D. The CDR3 extends over 14 amino acids. Germline CDR1 is SEHNR and CDR2 is FQNEAQ (reference sequence). Trimming removed 5 bases at V and 7 bases at J, with 18 bases between.

This chain uses TRBV7-9 with TRBJ2-1, with D maybe TRBD2 (6 bases). Germline-derived CDR1 and CDR2 are SEHNR and FQNEAQ (reference sequence). V dropped 5 bases and J dropped 0 bases, with 17 bases sitting between them. The CDR3 extends over 17 amino acids. The CDR3 sequence is CASSLREIGSSYNEQFF. The CDR3 region has the DNA TGTGCCAGCAGCCTACGGGAGATCGGTAGCTCCTACAATGAGCAGTTCTTC.

This clonotype was counted ten times or more. J is TRBJ1-1 and V is TRBV3-1; no clear D gene. CDR1 is LGHDT, CDR2 YNNKEL, per germline (reference sequence). The CDR3 totals 12 residues. The V end lost 3 bases, the J end lost 10 bases, and 12 bases lay between the germline ends. In nucleotides, the CDR3 is TGTGCCAGCAGCCACGGAAGGGAGGGAGCTTTCTTT. Translated, it gives CASSHGREGAFF.

At least ten counts were recorded for this clonotype. The chain links TRBV20-1 to TRBJ1-1; TRBD1 matches at 8 bases. The CDR3 is 14 residues long. Germline V CDR1 and CDR2: DFQATT, SNEGSKA (reference sequence). Unmatched junction bases numbered 9, after V lost 3 bases and J lost 6 bases. CDR3 in DNA: TGCAGTGCTAGCGGCGGGGGCAGGGGGCCTGAAGCTTTCTTT. It codes for CSASGGGRGPEAFF.

This clonotype was seen a few times. The rearrangement joins TRBV6-1 to TRBJ1-2, with 7 nucleotides matching TRBD1. Germline V gene lookup returns CDR1 MNHNS and CDR2 SASEGT. The junction had 7 bases not matched to a gene; V was cut back by 5 bases and J by 4 bases. The CDR3 has 14 residues. CDR3 coding DNA: TGTGCCAGCAGTAGTGTTCCAGGGGGCTATGGCTACACCTTC. Its translation is CASSSVPGGYGYTF.

Ten or more counts support this clonotype. V usage is TRBV2 and J usage is TRBJ1-3, with 7 positions matching TRBD1. Per the germline V gene, CDR1 is SNHLY and CDR2 is FYNNEI. The V segment lost 3 bases and the J segment 2 bases; nucleotides outside the gene matches: 1. The CDR3 consists of 14 residues. CDR3 in DNA: TGTGCCAGCAGTGAGACAGGGACTGGAAACACCATATATTTT. It yields the protein CASSETGTGNTIYF.

In this sample, this clonotype turned up a few times. The chain joins TRBV20-1 to TRBJ2-7; D possibly matches TRBD1 or TRBD2 (6 bases each). The ends were cut back, 0 bases at V and 4 bases at J, with 13 bases in the middle. The CDR3 sequence is 14 residues long. The germline CDR1 and CDR2 sequences are DFQATT and SNEGSKA (reference sequence). The CDR3 region is CSARDGRGQYEQYV. CDR3 sequence (DNA): TGCAGTGCTAGAGATGGCCGGGGGCAATACGAGCAGTACGTC.

This clonotype was observed a few times. V gene TRBV2 combines with J gene TRBJ2-5; D call uncertain. Germline V gene data show CDR1 as SNHLY and CDR2 as FYNNEI. The CDR3 loop spans 10 amino acids. Trimming removed 6 bases at V and 5 bases at J, with 4 bases between. CDR3 region: CASRAETQYF. As DNA, the CDR3 is TGTGCCAGCAGAGCGGAGACCCAGTACTTC.